This T cell receptor (beta chain) originates from a study of cytomegalovirus exposure and HLA in healthy donors (dated by TCRdb to the late 2010s). General notes on the study: An earlier analysis of approximately 600 of the donors reported about 250 Gb of sequence data and about 100 million unique TCR beta sequences from about 200 million T cells. To study patterns of TCR occurrence, a later analysis re-analyzed previously published TCR beta repertoires from several hundred donors and added high-resolution HLA genotyping. An early release that covered 640 HLA-typed donors contained approximately 320 gigabases of sequencing data and tens of millions of unique TCR sequences. A later genetic analysis took genome-wide SNP genotypes for about 55% of the roughly 670 donors and used that subset as a discovery cohort. In an earlier analysis of roughly 600 of the donors, high-throughput TCR beta sequencing was used to judge whether each TCR beta V gene segment behaved as functional or pseudogenic. In addition to the first cohort of approximately 670 subjects, a separate validation cohort of around 110 different subjects was used. Donor age, sex, ethnicity and CMV serostatus were compiled alongside the repertoire data. The study used immunosequencing to profile the T cell repertoires of some 600 subjects and linked those repertoires to cytomegalovirus serostatus. Roughly five DR-DQ haplotypes were handled as single units for association and clustering, since linkage in the cohort was strong. Among the roughly 390 genotyped donors, about 85% belonged to the genetic ancestry cluster associated with self-reported Caucasian donors. The study combined high-throughput TCR immunosequencing, statistical association of individual TCRs with disease status, and machine learning to predict cytomegalovirus infection status. Rather than using new phenotypic data, the later analysis identified candidate immune exposures from TCR beta sequences and from how often those sequences occurred across donors. Among roughly 400 genotyped donors of the cohort, an average of approximately 200,000 unique TCR beta nucleotide sequences was sequenced per donor, of which approximately 19% were non-productive. Class I and class II HLA loci were covered by the typing at four-digit resolution. The number of typed donors differed by locus: about 620-640 for A, B, C, DRB1 and DQB1; 500 to 550 for DQA1; approximately 610 for DPA1; and around 470 for DPB1. All discovery cohort repertoires had been generated on a single sequencing platform. The study was designed to test whether signatures of past pathogen exposure could be identified by cataloging public T cell receptors. What the work shows at the level of the full study, not this receptor alone: The 87-base-pair reads could not distinguish some IMGT-functional V segments, including TRBV6-2 and TRBV6-3, so those segments were excluded. In a later analysis, HLA-associated TCR beta chains showed more clonal expansion and lower generation probabilities than non-associated chains that were equally common. A later analysis found that TCR association rates varied across HLA loci, with DRB1 alleles showing the most associated TCRs and HLA-C alleles the fewest. An earlier analysis of 587 of the donors showed that most TCR beta V segments appeared in productive rearrangements either about 87% or about 30% of the time, which broadly matched IMGT annotations. V-gene and J-gene trimming of TCR beta chains was associated with a missense DCLRE1C variant in a later genetic analysis, and the association was replicated in an independent cohort. Roughly 15 rarely observed V segments, including chromosome 9 orphons, were excluded from the earlier analysis of several hundred of the donors because counts were too low. According to a later analysis, most CMV-associated TCR beta chains appeared to be HLA-restricted, and the HLA associations seemed to be driven largely by CMV exposure. According to a later genetic analysis, donors in an Asian-associated ancestry cluster had fewer N-insertions in productive TCRs than the roughly 660-donor mean. In both the original and validation cohorts, the classifier was reported to diagnose cytomegalovirus status with high specificity and sensitivity. Strong co-occurrence of HLA alleles, especially DR and DQ, made assigning TCR associations to individual alleles difficult. A further reported finding was that TCR beta sequences accurately predicted the HLA-A and HLA-B alleles for most subjects in the first cohort. Sequencing depth was assumed to be roughly uniform across donors in the presence/absence analyses, though that assumption may not hold. A later analysis associated 15,000 to 20,000 TCR beta sequences with specific HLA alleles at a false discovery rate of 0.05. A group of highly shared sequence variants was considered likely to be a technical artifact of the sequencing pipeline. The authors suggested that the approach could potentially be extended to other disease states and immunological phenotypes. According to a later analysis, parvovirus B19, influenza, CMV and Epstein-Barr virus appeared linked to several top co-occurrence clusters. The study gave a list of around 170 TCR beta chains associated with cytomegalovirus. In this cohort, only TCR beta chains were sequenced, and detectable features were limited by the absence of alpha or paired-chain data. In vitro tests confirmed that a few of the cytomegalovirus-associated TCR beta chains recognize cytomegalovirus antigens. Linkage disequilibrium might explain the correlated functional status among segregating V segments, but an unknown experimental factor could not be ruled out. Across donors, most TCR sequences were observed very rarely, whereas some public TCRs were present in many individuals. CMV serostatus was the only immune exposure information available for the cohort. Because HLA typing was missing for some donors at each locus, association tests included only the typed subset.

The cohort was made up of hundreds of healthy bone marrow donors. All cohort members were sampled while nominally healthy, although unrecorded immune exposures were likely present. The donor tested CMV seronegative and was one of the 352 seronegative cohort members. A peripheral blood sample was provided by each donor, and peripheral blood mononuclear cells were used for TCR beta sequencing. Genomic DNA was extracted from the blood cell samples with the Qiagen DNeasy Blood Extraction Kit. On this clone itself: Its binding antigen is unknown. Within one base of it there is no much larger clone, and no base qualities were kept.

The germline V gene yields SGHTA for CDR1 and FQGNSA for CDR2. Compared with germline, V lacks 3 bases and J lacks 7 bases; bases without a gene match: 4. CDR3 length: 13 amino acids, cysteine to phenylalanine. Just the 39-base CDR3 DNA is kept, in frame starting at base 1. The library was prepared using the immunoSEQ multiplex PCR assay. For the multiplex PCR, a mixture combining 60 forward primers for TCR Vbeta segments and 13 reverse primers for TCR Jbeta segments was used. Amplification of the CDR3 region of rearranged TCR beta genes was performed with a multiplex PCR assay on genomic DNA. Amplified TCR beta libraries were sequenced as 87-base-pair reads on the Illumina HiSeq System. As for the authors' bioinformatics: A later analysis counted tens of millions of unique TCR beta chains across the 666 repertoires, and some 11 million of these chains were shared by at least two donors. A nearest-neighbor algorithm error-corrected the raw reads and collapsed the reads into unique sequences, merging closely related sequences to remove PCR and sequencing errors. CDR3 sequences were aligned to IMGT reference sequences to assign V, D and J gene segments. For a sequence to be retained, at least a six-nucleotide match to both a V gene segment and a J gene segment was required. Rearrangements were classified as productive when the CDR3 lacked stop codons and remained in frame with V and J, and all other rearrangements were classified as non-productive. Following IMGT convention, CDR3 was defined as the stretch from the second conserved V-encoded cysteine to the conserved J-encoded phenylalanine. Sequences without an unambiguous match to a single V gene segment were excluded from the earlier analysis of 450 to 650 of the donors. An earlier analysis of several hundred of the donors called V segments functional above 56.7% productive rearrangements and segregating when the between-donor standard deviation exceeded 5%. A statistical classification framework was built to diagnose cytomegalovirus status from the catalog of TCR beta chain sequences. V and J gene assignment, in a later analysis, came from comparing TCR nucleotide sequences with IMGT/GENE-DB human TR gene sequences. In a later analysis, CDR3 sequences and most-parsimonious VDJ recombination scenarios were assigned using the TCRdist pipeline. In a later analysis, each TCR beta chain was defined by its CDR3 amino acid sequence together with its V-gene family, and reads without a unique V-gene family were excluded. To address suspected cross-contamination and a sequencing artifact, a later analysis removed approximately 590 highly shared, low-generation-probability nucleotide sequences. In a later analysis, a clonal expansion index for each public chain was calculated from normalized within-repertoire ranks of inferred template counts. Generation probabilities in a later analysis came from a VDJ recombination model fitted to out-of-frame rearrangements, and those results were checked against IGoR. Hypergeometric tests were used in a later analysis to score TCR-TCR, TCR-HLA and TCR-CMV co-occurrence, with a repertoire-size bias correction applied to the TCR pairs. To estimate false discovery rates, a later analysis permuted the HLA or CMV assignments 20 times. In a later analysis, co-occurring TCRs were grouped using DBSCAN, and TCRdist sequence similarity was added for clustering within HLA-allele-positive subsets. Repertoires with fewer than 30,000 or more than 120,000 public chains were left out of co-occurrence clustering, as were five repertoires with anomalous nucleotide sharing. Held by TCRdb, this immuneACCESS table contains in-frame sequences only and omits some clones. Under half of the omission traces to an unresolved V gene where checked; the cause of the rest is unknown. V and J calls plus clone size are reproduced from that table; the DNA served to infer D and trimming. For this sample the table gives under 200,000 clones, of which over 70% were detected only once. 4.5% to 6% of the sample goes to the ten largest clones.

The TCR was taken from a man aged 40-55 years in good health and CMV-seronegative. Sequenced: PBMCs. The chain is encoded by TRBV7-2 joined to TRBJ2-7; 9 of the junction bases match TRBD1. The CDR3 region has the sequence CASSLTGGLEQYF. The DNA reads TGTGCCAGCAGCTTGACAGGGGGTTTAGAGCAGTACTTC.